This TCR beta chain was recovered during a study of blood T cell repertoires in COVID-19. Sequencing was performed with immunoSEQ multiplex PCR; in TCRdb, only in-frame clones are kept and a portion is missing. The table includes fewer than 400,000 clones, roughly 90% detected once. Recovered Cohort 3 donors showed two negative PCRs, clearance, or symptom resolution. The sequencing input was PBMCs or T cells enriched from blood (not recorded which). The TCR sequence derives from a man in his fifties or sixties who had recovered from COVID-19.

CDR3 amino acids: CASSRTHLPGQTTDTQYF. The CDR3 nucleotides are TGCGCCAGCAGCAGAACTCACCTTCCGGGACAAACCACAGATACGCAGTATTTT. This rearrangement joins TRBV5-1 to TRBJ2-3, with D maybe TRBD1 (6 bases). From germline, CDR1 is SGHRS and CDR2 YFSETQ. The ends were cut back, 4 bases at V and 2 bases at J, with 23 bases in the middle. The CDR3 is 18 amino acids.